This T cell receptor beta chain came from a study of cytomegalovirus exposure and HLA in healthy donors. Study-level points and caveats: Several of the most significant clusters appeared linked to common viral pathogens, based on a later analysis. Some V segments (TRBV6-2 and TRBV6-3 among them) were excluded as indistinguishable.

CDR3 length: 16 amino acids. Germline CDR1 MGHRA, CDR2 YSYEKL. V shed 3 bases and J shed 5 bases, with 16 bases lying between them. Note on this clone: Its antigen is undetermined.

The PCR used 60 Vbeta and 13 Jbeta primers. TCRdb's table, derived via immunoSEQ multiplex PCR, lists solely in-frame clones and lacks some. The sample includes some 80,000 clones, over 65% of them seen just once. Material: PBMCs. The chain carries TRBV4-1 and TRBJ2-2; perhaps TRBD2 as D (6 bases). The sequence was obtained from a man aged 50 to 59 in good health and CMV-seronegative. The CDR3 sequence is CASSQRLDLRTGELFF. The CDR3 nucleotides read TGCGCCAGCAGCCAGAGACTAGATCTGCGGACCGGGGAGCTGTTTTTT.